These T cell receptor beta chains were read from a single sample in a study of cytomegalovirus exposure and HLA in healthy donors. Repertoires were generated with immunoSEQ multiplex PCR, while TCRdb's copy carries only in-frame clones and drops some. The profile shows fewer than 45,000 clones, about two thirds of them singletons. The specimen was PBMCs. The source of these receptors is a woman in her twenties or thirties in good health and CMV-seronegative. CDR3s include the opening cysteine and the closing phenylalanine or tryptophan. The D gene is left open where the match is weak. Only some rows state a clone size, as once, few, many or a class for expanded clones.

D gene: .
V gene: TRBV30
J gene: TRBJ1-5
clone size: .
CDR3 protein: CAWSPGLNPGNNQPQHF
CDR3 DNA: TGTGCCTGGAGCCCGGGACTTAACCCAGGGAACAATCAGCCCCAGCATTTT

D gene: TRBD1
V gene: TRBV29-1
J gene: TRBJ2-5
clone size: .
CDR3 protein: CSVETGGGETQYF
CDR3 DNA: TGCAGCGTTGAAACAGGGGGCGGTGAGACCCAGTACTTC

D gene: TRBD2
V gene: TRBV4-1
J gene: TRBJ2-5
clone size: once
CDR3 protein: CASSQDPILVAGGPQETQYF
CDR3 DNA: TGCGCCAGCAGCCAAGATCCCATTTTAGTTGCGGGAGGGCCGCAGGAGACCCAGTACTTC

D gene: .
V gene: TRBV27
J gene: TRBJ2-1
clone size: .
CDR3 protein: CASSLYQQGNEQFF
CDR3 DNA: TGTGCCAGCAGTTTATACCAACAGGGCAATGAGCAGTTCTTC

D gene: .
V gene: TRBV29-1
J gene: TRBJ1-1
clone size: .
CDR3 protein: CSVHRGTEAFF
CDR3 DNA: TGCAGCGTTCATCGGGGCACTGAAGCTTTCTTT

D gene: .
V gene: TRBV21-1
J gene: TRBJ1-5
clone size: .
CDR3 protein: CASRLKGVSNQPQHF
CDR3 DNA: TGTGCCAGCAGACTCAAGGGGGTCAGCAATCAGCCCCAGCATTTT

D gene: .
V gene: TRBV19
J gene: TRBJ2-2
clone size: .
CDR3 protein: CARVLGAGELFF
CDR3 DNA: TGTGCCAGGGTCTTAGGGGCCGGGGAGCTGTTTTTT

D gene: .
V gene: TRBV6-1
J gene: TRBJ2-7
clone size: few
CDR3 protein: CASTSDGTYEQYF
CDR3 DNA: TGTGCCAGCACCTCTGACGGGACCTACGAGCAGTACTTC

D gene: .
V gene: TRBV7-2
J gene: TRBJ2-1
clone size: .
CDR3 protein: CASSRQSGDNEQFF
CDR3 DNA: TGTGCCAGCAGCCGACAATCAGGCGACAATGAGCAGTTCTTC

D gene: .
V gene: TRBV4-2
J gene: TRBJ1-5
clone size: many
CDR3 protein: CASSQEREPGYQPQHF
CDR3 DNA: TGTGCCAGCAGCCAAGAGAGGGAGCCCGGGTATCAGCCCCAGCATTTT

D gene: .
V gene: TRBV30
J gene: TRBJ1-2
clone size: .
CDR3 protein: CAWSEGGDYGYTF
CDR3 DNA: TGTGCCTGGAGCGAGGGTGGGGACTATGGCTACACCTTC

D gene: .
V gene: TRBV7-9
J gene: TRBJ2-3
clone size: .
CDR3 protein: CASSSLQGTDTQYF
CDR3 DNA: TGTGCCAGCAGCTCTCTCCAGGGCACAGATACGCAGTATTTT

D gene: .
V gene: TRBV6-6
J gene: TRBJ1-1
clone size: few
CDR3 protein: CASSYSMETEAFF
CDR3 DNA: TGTGCCAGCAGTTACTCCATGGAGACTGAAGCTTTCTTT

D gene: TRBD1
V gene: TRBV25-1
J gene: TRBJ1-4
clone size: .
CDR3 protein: CASSRAGTANEKLFF
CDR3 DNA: TGTGCCAGCAGTAGGGCGGGGACAGCAAATGAAAAACTGTTTTTT

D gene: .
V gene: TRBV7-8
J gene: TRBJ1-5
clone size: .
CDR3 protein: CASSLGQGYQPQHF
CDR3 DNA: TGTGCCAGCAGCTTAGGGCAGGGGTACCAGCCCCAGCATTTT

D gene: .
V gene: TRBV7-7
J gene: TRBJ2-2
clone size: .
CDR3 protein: CASSLAGALNTGELFF
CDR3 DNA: TGTGCCAGCAGCTTAGCAGGGGCCTTGAACACCGGGGAGCTGTTTTTT

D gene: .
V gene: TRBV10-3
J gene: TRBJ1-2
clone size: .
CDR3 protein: CAISERTGLSSGYTF
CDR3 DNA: TGTGCCATCAGTGAGCGCACAGGGCTTTCGTCGGGCTACACCTTC

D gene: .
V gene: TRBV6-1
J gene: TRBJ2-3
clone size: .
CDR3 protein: CASNRGLGDTQYF
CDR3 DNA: TGTGCCAGCAACCGCGGCTTGGGTGATACGCAGTATTTT

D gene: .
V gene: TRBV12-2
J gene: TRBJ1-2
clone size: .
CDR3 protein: CASRHRFSMGYTF
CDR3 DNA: TGTGCAAGTCGACACAGGTTCTCTATGGGCTACACCTTC

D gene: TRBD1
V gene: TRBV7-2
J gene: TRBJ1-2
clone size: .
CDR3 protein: CASSFGQGADYGYTF
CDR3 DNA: TGTGCCAGCAGCTTTGGACAGGGGGCAGACTATGGCTACACCTTC

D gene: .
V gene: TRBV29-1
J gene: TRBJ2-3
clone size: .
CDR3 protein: CSVADGGDTQYF
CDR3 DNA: TGCAGCGTAGCGGACGGGGGAGATACGCAGTATTTT